The next 25 T cell receptor beta chains were all read from a single sample in a study of T cells after somatic rescue of genetic block. Only in-frame clones appear in the TCRdb table, and some are missing; sequencing was by immunoSEQ multiplex PCR. The sample contains under 15,000 clones, over 60% of which appear only once. The sequencing input was peripheral blood mononuclear cells (PBMCs). The receptor set was obtained from a boy aged 5-17 years.

This chain uses TRBV7-3 with TRBJ2-2; tentative D call: TRBD2 (6 bases). Trimming removed 3 bases from V and 5 bases from J, with 13 bases in between. There are 15 residues in the CDR3. CDR1 and CDR2 (germline): SGHTA, FQGTGA. The CDR3, as DNA: TGTGCCAGCAGCTTGAGGGAGGCCGGGACCGGGGAGCTGTTTTTT. This sequence encodes CASSLREAGTGELFF.

This clone was picked up one time. This chain uses TRBV19 with TRBJ1-1; TRBD1 matches at 9 bases. V shed 6 bases and J 5 bases; nucleotides not matched to a gene: 13. The CDR3 covers 16 residues. CDR1 and CDR2 from the germline V gene are LNHDA and SQIVND (reference sequence). The CDR3 nucleotides are TGTGCCAGTAGGATACAGGGGGCAGGCAGAAAAACTGAAGCTTTCTTT. Its protein product is CASRIQGAGRKTEAFF.

The rearrangement joins TRBV7-9 to TRBJ2-7, with 9 bases matching TRBD1. V was pared by 0 bases and J by 3 bases, with 0 bases of the junction left unmatched. This CDR3 region has 14 residues. The germline gives CDR1 SEHNR, CDR2 FQNEAQ (reference sequence). CDR3 region: CASSLAGQGYEQYF. DNA of the CDR3: TGTGCCAGCAGCTTAGCGGGACAGGGCTACGAGCAGTACTTC.

This clone has only a few counts. This sequence joins TRBV7-3 and TRBJ2-3, with D uncertain. The CDR3 has 13 amino acids. Trimming took off 6 bases at V and 0 bases at J, with 7 bases between the two ends. CDR1 is SGHTA, CDR2 FQGTGA, per germline. The CDR3 coding sequence is TGTGCCAGCAGTTCCCTTAGCACAGATACGCAGTATTTT. Protein product: CASSSLSTDTQYF.

This clone appeared a single time. V usage is TRBV6-4 and J usage is TRBJ2-6, with 8 bases aligning to TRBD1. The CDR3 contains 17 residues. Trimming took 5 bases from V and 4 from J; bases not matched to a gene: 10. Germline assignment: CDR1 MRHNA and CDR2 SNTAGT. The CDR3, as DNA: TGTGCCAGCAGTAAAAGCCCAGGGGGCGCCGGGGCCAACGTCCTGACTTTC. This codes for CASSKSPGGAGANVLTF.

This clone was detected only once. This sequence joins TRBV6-5 and TRBJ2-7, with 7 bases that match TRBD1. V lost 4 bases and J lost 4; bases outside the gene matches: 7. There are 14 residues in the CDR3. Germline-derived CDR1 and CDR2 are MNHEY and SVGAGI. The CDR3 sequence: CASSFDRAGYEQYF. CDR3 DNA: TGTGCCAGCAGTTTTGACAGGGCCGGATACGAGCAGTACTTC.

The J gene is TRBJ2-2, the V gene TRBV4-1; no clear D gene. Germline CDR1 MGHRA, CDR2 YSYEKL. V lost 0 bases and J 3 bases, leaving 8 bases between the germline ends. CDR3 length: 15 amino acids. CDR3 region: CASSQEVAHTGELFF. The DNA of the CDR3 is TGCGCCAGCAGCCAAGAAGTTGCCCACACCGGGGAGCTGTTTTTT.

V gene TRBV21-1 combines with J gene TRBJ1-3; the DNA was not used to check the table's D call, TRBD1. TRBV21-1 is assigned pseudogene status. The CDR3 sequence is 16 residues long. CDR3 region: CASRLSQGCSGNTIYF. The CDR3 nucleotides are TGTGCCAGCAGGCTATCACAGGGTTGCTCTGGAAACACCATATATTTT.

This clone showed up just once. The CDR3 sequence is CASSFQYEQYF. Here the CDR3 DNA reads TGTGCCAGCAGTTTTCAGTACGAGCAGTACTTC. The chain joins TRBV28 to TRBJ2-7; D call uncertain. Germline V gene lookup returns CDR1 MDHEN and CDR2 SYDVKM. The CDR3 runs 11 residues. V dropped 3 bases and J dropped 4 bases, with 4 bases sitting between them.

This clone has a single count. The J gene is TRBJ2-7, the V gene TRBV5-6; no clear D. V gave up 0 bases and J gave up 4 bases, with 11 bases separating them. The CDR3 is 14 residues long. In germline, CDR1 is SGHDT, CDR2 YYEEEE. As DNA, the CDR3 is TGTGCCAGCAGCTTGGTAGCTGGGCCTTACGAGCAGTACTTC. Translation: CASSLVAGPYEQYF.

This clone showed up just once. This chain connects TRBV10-3 to TRBJ2-5; 11 nucleotides match TRBD1. The J call may be incorrect, as the DNA end agrees better with TRBJ2-7. The CDR3 covers 17 residues. Germline values: CDR1 ENHRY, CDR2 SYGVKD. Here the CDR3 reads CAISPQTPGQGADEQYF. CDR3 bases: TGTGCCATCAGTCCCCAGACGCCAGGACAGGGGGCTGACGAGCAGTACTTC.

The chain carries TRBV30 and TRBJ2-7; D remains unclear. Germline lookup yields CDR1 GTSNPN and CDR2 SVGIG (reference sequence). This CDR3 is built from 15 residues. V was trimmed by 2 bases and J by 0 bases, leaving 14 bases between them. In DNA form, the CDR3 reads TGTGCCTGGAGTCCTACTTGGGCCCTCTCCTACGAGCAGTACTTC. It yields the protein CAWSPTWALSYEQYF.

V is TRBV7-3 and J is TRBJ1-2, with a tentative D call TRBD1 (6 bases). V shed 5 bases and J shed 6 bases, with 10 bases lying between them. The CDR3 runs 12 residues. The V gene's germline CDR1 is SGHTA and CDR2 FQGTGA. CDR3 nucleotide sequence: TGTGCCAGCAGCCCCACAGGGAATGGCTACACCTTC. It codes for CASSPTGNGYTF.

The genes are TRBV5-1 and TRBJ2-5; D remains unclear. The assigned J gene may be wrong: the sequence end matches TRBJ2-7 better. The CDR3 is made up of 13 amino acids. The germline CDR1 and CDR2 sequences are SGHRS and YFSETQ. CDR3 in amino acids: CASSPRVAYEQYF. CDR3 coding DNA: TGCGCCAGCAGCCCTCGGGTTGCCTACGAGCAGTACTTC.

The chain has TRBV7-9 and TRBJ2-5; TRBD1 might be the D (5 bases). This CDR3 comprises 14 residues. V lost 2 bases and J 7 bases, leaving 14 bases between the germline ends. Germline values: CDR1 SEHNR, CDR2 FQNEAQ (reference sequence). DNA of the CDR3: TGTGCCAGCAGCTTACAACAGGCGAAGGGGACCCAGTACTTC. Translating it yields CASSLQQAKGTQYF.

The chain recombines TRBV6-5 with TRBJ2-3; perhaps TRBD2 as D (5 bases). The CDR3 is 14 residues long. The ends were cut back, 5 bases at V and 7 bases at J, with 16 bases in the middle. Looked up from germline, CDR1 is MNHEY and CDR2 is SVGAGI. The CDR3 nucleotides are TGTGCCAGCAGTCCCGGTGGTAGAGGGAATACGCAGTATTTT. It encodes CASSPGGRGNTQYF.

CDR3 bases: TGTGCCAGCAGTTCAATCACAGATACGCAGTATTTT. Its translation is CASSSITDTQYF. This chain connects TRBV27 to TRBJ2-3; D ambiguous. CDR3 length equals 12 residues. Germline values: CDR1 MNHEY, CDR2 SMNVEV (reference sequence). The V and J ends lost 4 bases and 2 bases respectively, with 4 bases between them.

This clone was seen a few times. The chain recombines TRBV28 with TRBJ2-7; D gene unclear. V lost 4 bases, J lost 2 bases, and 9 bases lay in between. This CDR3 region has 13 residues. The germline gives CDR1 MDHEN, CDR2 SYDVKM. The CDR3 is CASSSGSPYEQYF. Written as DNA, the CDR3 is TGTGCCAGCAGTTCGGGTTCCCCCTACGAGCAGTACTTC.

The rearrangement links TRBV30 to TRBJ1-4; D perhaps matches TRBD1 (6 bases). The CDR3 has 14 amino acids. The V gene lost 7 bases and the J gene lost 3 bases, with 15 bases spanning the gap. The V gene's germline CDR1 is GTSNPN and CDR2 SVGIG (reference sequence). Here the CDR3 DNA reads TGTGCCTTTTATAGGGGGGGGGCTAATGAAAAACTGTTTTTT. This translates into CAFYRGGANEKLFF.

The gene calls are TRBV11-1 and TRBJ2-2, with TRBD1 matching 7 bases. With 5 bases clipped from V and 4 bases from J, the junction kept 7 bases outside the gene matches. Germline-derived CDR1 and CDR2 are SGHAT and FQDESV (reference sequence). This CDR3 region has 15 residues. In nucleotides, the CDR3 is TGTGCCAGCAGCCTAGGGGGCGCCTTCACCGGGGAGCTGTTTTTT. Protein: CASSLGGAFTGELFF.

The rearrangement joins TRBV4-2 to TRBJ2-1, with 7 bases aligning to TRBD1. From germline, CDR1 is LGHNA and CDR2 YNFKEQ. This CDR3 is built from 16 residues. V dropped 1 base and J dropped 6; count of bases not matched to a gene: 9. Here the CDR3 reads CASSQAWTGPFNEQFF. The CDR3 nucleotides are TGTGCCAGCAGCCAAGCTTGGACAGGCCCCTTCAATGAGCAGTTCTTC.

This clone was picked up a small number of times. CDR3 DNA: TGCGCCAGCAGCTCTCAAGGTCATCAAGAGACCCAGTACTTC. It specifies CASSSQGHQETQYF. The rearrangement uses TRBV5-1 and TRBJ2-5; D is uncertain. Trimming removed 3 bases from V and 2 bases from J, with 11 bases in between. CDR1 is SGHRS and CDR2 is YFSETQ in the germline V gene. The CDR3 extends over 14 amino acids.

This chain joins TRBV23-1 and TRBJ2-7; TRBD1 agrees at 10 bases. TRBV23-1 carries the ORF label, with uncertain function. The CDR3 sequence is 15 residues long. V shed 0 bases, J shed 2 bases, and the junction held 1 base outside the gene matches. The CDR3 coding sequence is TGCGCCAGCAGTCAATCTGGACAGGGGGCCTACGAGCAGTACTTC. Amino acids: CASSQSGQGAYEQYF.

The J gene is TRBJ2-7, the V gene TRBV5-1; no clear D. From germline, CDR1 is SGHRS and CDR2 YFSETQ. The V end was cut by 1 base, the J end by 4 bases, with 9 bases between. This CDR3 region has 13 residues. This CDR3 is CASSLFVGYEQYF. DNA of the CDR3: TGCGCCAGCAGCTTGTTTGTTGGTTACGAGCAGTACTTC.

The gene calls are TRBV19 and TRBJ2-3; 9 bases match TRBD2. The germline gives CDR1 LNHDA, CDR2 SQIVND (reference sequence). V trimming: 7 bases; J trimming: 4 bases; junction bases outside the gene matches: 18. CDR3 length: 18 amino acids. As DNA, the CDR3 is TGTGCCAGTATGAATAGCGGGAGCGCCTTTAGAAGTGCAGATACGCAGTATTTT. It translates to CASMNSGSAFRSADTQYF.